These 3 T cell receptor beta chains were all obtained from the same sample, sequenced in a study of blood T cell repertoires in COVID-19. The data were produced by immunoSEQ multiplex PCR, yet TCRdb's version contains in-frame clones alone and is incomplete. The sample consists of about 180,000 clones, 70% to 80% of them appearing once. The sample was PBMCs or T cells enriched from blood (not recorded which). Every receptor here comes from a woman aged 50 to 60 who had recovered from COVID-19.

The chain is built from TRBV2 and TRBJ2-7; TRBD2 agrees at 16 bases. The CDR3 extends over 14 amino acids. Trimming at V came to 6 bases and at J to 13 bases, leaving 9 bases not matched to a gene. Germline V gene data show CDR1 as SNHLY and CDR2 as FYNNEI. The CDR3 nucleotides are TGTGCCAGCAGCCTGGGGACTAGCGGGAGGGAGGTCTACTTC. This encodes CASSLGTSGREVYF. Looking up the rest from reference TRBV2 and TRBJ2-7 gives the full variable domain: EPEVTQTPSHQVTQMGQEVILRCVPISNHLYFYWYRQILGQKVEFLVSFYNNEISEKSEIFDDQFSVERPDGSNFTLKIRSTKLEDSAMYFCASSLGTSGREVYFGPGTRLTVT.

CDR3 region: CASSQGRGEKTDTQYF. The CDR3 DNA is TGCGCCAGCAGCCAAGGTCGGGGGGAAAAGACAGATACGCAGTATTTT. The rearrangement joins TRBV4-1 to TRBJ2-3; TRBD2 matches at 7 bases. The CDR3 runs 16 residues. Trimming at V came to 1 base and at J to 3 bases, leaving 7 bases not matched to a gene. CDR1 and CDR2 (germline): MGHRA, YSYEKL.

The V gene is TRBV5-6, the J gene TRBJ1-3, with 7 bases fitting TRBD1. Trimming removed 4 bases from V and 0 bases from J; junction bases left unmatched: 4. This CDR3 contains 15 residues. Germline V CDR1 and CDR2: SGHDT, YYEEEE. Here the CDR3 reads CASSATGASGNTIYF. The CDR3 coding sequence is TGTGCCAGCAGCGCTACAGGGGCCTCTGGAAACACCATATATTTT.